The next 13 T cell receptor beta chains were all read from a single sample in a study of T cell repertoires and Cas9 in healthy adults. TCRdb's table, derived via immunoSEQ multiplex PCR, lists solely in-frame clones and lacks some. Of over a thousand clones listed, just over 75% are singletons. Input material: SpCas9-reactive Tregs (CD4+, CD25+, CD127-, CD137+, CD154-) from PBMCs; culture status not recorded. The receptors were sampled from a human donor in good health.

This clone was detected only a few times. Other DNA sequences in the same sample also yield this CDR3. This chain uses TRBV7-3 with TRBJ2-2, with 7 bases fitting TRBD2. The V and J ends lost 5 bases and 8 bases, in that order; junction bases with no gene match: 5. Germline V gives CDR1 SGHTA, CDR2 FQGTGA. The CDR3 has 13 amino acids. The CDR3 nucleotides are TGTGCCAGCAGCAAACGGGAGGAGGGGGAGCTGTTTTTT. Protein product: CASSKREEGELFF.

The chain couples TRBV5-1 to TRBJ1-5; the D is unclear. Germline V gene lookup returns CDR1 SGHRS and CDR2 YFSETQ. Trimming cost V 4 bases and J 3 bases, with 14 bases left between them. This CDR3 comprises 15 residues. CDR3 bases: TGCGCCAGCAGCCCCGAGGGCCAACACAATCAGCCCCAGCATTTT. It encodes CASSPEGQHNQPQHF.

CDR3 sequence (DNA): TGTGCCAGTAGTAAATCGTCGTCCGGATCGGGGCAGTTCTTC. It specifies CASSKSSSGSGQFF. V gene TRBV19 combines with J gene TRBJ2-1; D is undetermined. V was cut by 4 bases and J by 12 bases, with 19 bases left in between. The CDR3 extends over 14 amino acids. Germline loops: CDR1 LNHDA, CDR2 SQIVND (reference sequence).

The CDR3 sequence: CASTPQAGGLRGYTF. CDR3 DNA sequence: TGTGCCAGCACTCCCCAAGCGGGGGGGTTGAGAGGCTACACCTTC. The gene calls are TRBV27 and TRBJ1-2, with D tentatively TRBD1 (5 bases). The V and J ends lost 7 bases and 8 bases respectively, with 23 bases between them. CDR1 is MNHEY and CDR2 is SMNVEV in the germline V gene (reference sequence). The length of the CDR3 is 15 residues.

This chain connects TRBV28 to TRBJ2-1; weak D call: TRBD2 (6 bases). V was trimmed by 2 bases and J by 1 base, leaving 9 bases between them. Looked up from germline, CDR1 is MDHEN and CDR2 is SYDVKM. This CDR3 has 15 amino acids. The CDR3 DNA reads TGTGCCAGCAGTTTAGCGGGACCTTCCTACAATGAGCAGTTCTTC. Amino acid sequence: CASSLAGPSYNEQFF.

The chain carries TRBV27 and TRBJ2-3; 9 nucleotides agree with TRBD2. Per the germline V gene, CDR1 is MNHEY and CDR2 is SMNVEV (reference sequence). The CDR3 runs to 15 residues. The V gene end was trimmed by 5 bases and the J gene end by 6 bases; junction bases not matched to a gene: 9. CDR3 nucleotide sequence: TGTGCCAGCAGTCCAAGCGGGAGGCCAAGGGATACGCAGTATTTT. Its translation: CASSPSGRPRDTQYF.

The rearrangement joins TRBV28 to TRBJ2-7; perhaps TRBD1 as D (6 bases). There are 14 residues in the CDR3. The germline CDR1 and CDR2 sequences are MDHEN and SYDVKM. Trimming removed 6 bases at V and 3 bases at J, with 15 bases between. The CDR3 spells CASSSAGDIYEQYV. Here the CDR3 DNA reads TGTGCCAGCAGCTCCGCAGGGGACATCTACGAGCAGTACGTC.

This chain joins TRBV7-9 and TRBJ1-1; 8 positions agree with TRBD1. This CDR3 has 13 residues. The V segment lost 5 bases and the J segment 7 bases; nucleotides outside the gene matches: 6. From germline, CDR1 is SEHNR and CDR2 FQNEAQ (reference sequence). The CDR3 DNA is TGTGCCAGCAGCCTCAAGGACAGGGATGAAGCTTTCTTT. Translated: CASSLKDRDEAFF.

This clone has a single count. This sequence joins TRBV7-9 and TRBJ1-2; 11 bases map to TRBD1. J gave up 4 bases and V 6 bases, and 13 bases lay outside the gene matches. Per germline, CDR1 SEHNR and CDR2 FQNEAQ (reference sequence). The CDR3 has 17 amino acids. DNA for the CDR3: TGTGCCAGCAGTACGGGACAGGGGGTACTCACAGGCTATGGCTACACCTTC. Residues: CASSTGQGVLTGYGYTF.

V and J are TRBV27 and TRBJ2-2, with TRBD2 matching over 12 bases. The CDR3 consists of 16 residues. Germline V gives CDR1 MNHEY, CDR2 SMNVEV (reference sequence). J gave up 7 bases and V 5 bases, and 8 bases lay outside the gene matches. CDR3 nucleotides: TGTGCCAGCAGTCTAGGGACTAGCGGGCCTATCGGGGAGCTGTTTTTT. This gives the protein CASSLGTSGPIGELFF.

The chain joins TRBV19 to TRBJ2-6; D remains unclear. Germline values: CDR1 LNHDA, CDR2 SQIVND (reference sequence). CDR3 size: 14 residues. V shed 5 bases and J shed 0 bases, with 5 bases lying between them. As DNA, the CDR3 is TGTGCCAGTAGTTATCCCTCTGGGGCCAACGTCCTGACTTTC. Encoded protein: CASSYPSGANVLTF.

The V gene is TRBV7-2, the J gene TRBJ2-7; TRBD1 might be the D (6 bases). The length of the CDR3 is 14 residues. Germline V CDR1 and CDR2: SGHTA, FQGNSA. V lost 5 bases and J lost 1, with 12 bases in between. This chain's CDR3 is CASSHGQSSYEQYF. The CDR3 DNA is TGTGCCAGCAGCCACGGACAGTCGTCCTACGAGCAGTACTTC.

The V gene is TRBV19, the J gene TRBJ1-6, with 7 nucleotides matching TRBD1. This CDR3 spans 20 amino acids. Germline lookup yields CDR1 LNHDA and CDR2 SQIVND (reference sequence). The J segment lost 0 bases and the V segment lost 0 bases, leaving 11 bases of the junction unmatched. Written as DNA, the CDR3 is TGTGCCAGTAGTATAGACCCCCCCAGGGGGTCTAGCTCCTATAATTCACCCCTCCACTTT. Translating it yields CASSIDPPRGSSSYNSPLHF.